This T cell receptor (beta chain) derives from a study of blood T cell repertoires in COVID-19 (TCRdb year 2020). With regard to the full study: The collaborator samples originated in the United States, Italy and Spain and spanned the acute and convalescent phases of COVID-19. The repertoires were released in a freely available public database meant as a resource for research on the immune response to SARS-CoV-2. Deeply sampled blood TCRbeta repertoires from subjects exposed to, actively infected with, or recovered from COVID-19 were included in the dataset. Samples were obtained from the ongoing ImmuneRACE study (first 160 participants) and from about 1,300 subjects provided by 6 global collaborators. The sample metadata nearly always contained a de-identified subject ID, COVID-19 status, age in years and sex. The prospective study material was composed of cDNA or gDNA derived from T cells, B-cell-depleted T cells, or PBMCs. Where available, HLA class I and class II types were obtained from metadata supplied by the sample provider rather than from assay-based typing. General findings and caveats noted by the study authors: Clinical and demographic metadata were provided uncurated, with the amount varying by source and participant.

Whole blood was collected in K2EDTA tubes by collaborating institutions according to the institutions' own protocols. Collaborator samples were shipped for TCRbeta analysis as frozen whole blood, isolated PBMCs, or DNA extracted from either sample type. The immunoSEQ Assay, a bias-controlled multiplex PCR, was used to amplify TCRbeta CDR3 regions from genomic DNA. On the authors' methods: Nucleated cell counts per sample were estimated from amplification of reference gene primers within the assay. To quantify the absolute abundance of each unique TCRbeta CDR3 rearrangement, sequence reads were collapsed and filtered. Productive Simpson clonality was computed per sample as the square root of Simpson's diversity index over productive rearrangements. TCRdb took over this immuneACCESS table, retaining in-frame rearrangements with V and J assigned. Such tables are incomplete; in checked studies, under half of the missing clones stem from an unresolved V gene, and the remainder is unexplained. V and J calls and clone size follow that table, whereas D and trimming were derived from the DNA. The sample table shows around 86,000 clones, and roughly 88% are seen once. The ten largest account for roughly 12% of the sample.

On this clone: Its antigen specificity is not known. No base qualities exist here, and no much larger clone lies one base off it.

At the junction V is shortened by 2 bases and J by 9 bases, with 8 bases in between. There are 13 amino acids in the CDR3, from cysteine to phenylalanine inclusive. The read is trimmed to its CDR3 DNA, 39 bases read in frame from base 1. The germline V gene sets CDR1 to SGHDN and CDR2 to FVKESK. This clonotype was obtained from a human donor in a cohort sampled during active COVID-19. The sequenced sample consisted of peripheral blood. Recombination joined TRBV14 with TRBJ1-6, with the D gene call left open. The sequenced DNA: TGTGCCAGCAGCCAAACTGCTGGTTCACCCCTCCACTTT. Its amino acids are CASSQTAGSPLHF.